This T cell receptor beta chain was captured by sequencing in a study of response to subunit inactivated influenza vaccine. General study findings and limits: There was a suggestion from the authors that each seasonal influenza vaccination recruits few new T cells.

TCRdb called the RT-PCR reads again in MiXCR, with one record for every CDR3 protein. The sample gives 650,000 to 700,000 distinct CDR3 sequences, approximately 14% of which show up once; roughly 11% is in the top ten. This clonotype was picked up a small number of times. Its antigen is not known. Source: PBMCs from blood, taken approximately 12 days after vaccination. This receptor was identified in a man aged 45-60 years who received an inactivated influenza vaccine.

The CDR3 DNA is TGTGCCAGCAGCCCAGAAGGGGGGCCTAAGACAGATACGCAGTATTTT. Residues: CASSPEGGPKTDTQYF. The chain has TRBV7-9 and TRBJ2-3, with D perhaps matching TRBD1 or TRBD2 (6 bases each). The V gene's germline CDR1 is SEHNR and CDR2 FQNEAQ (reference sequence). CDR3 length: 16 amino acids. The ends were cut back, 5 bases at V and 3 bases at J, with 18 bases in the middle. Full variable domain (rest looked up from reference TRBV7-9 and TRBJ2-3): DTGVSQNPRHKITKRGQNVTFRCDPISEHNRLYWYRQTLGQGPEFLTYFQNEAQLEKSRLLSDRFSAERPKGSFSTLEIQRTEQGDSAMYLCASSPEGGPKTDTQYFGPGTRLTVL.